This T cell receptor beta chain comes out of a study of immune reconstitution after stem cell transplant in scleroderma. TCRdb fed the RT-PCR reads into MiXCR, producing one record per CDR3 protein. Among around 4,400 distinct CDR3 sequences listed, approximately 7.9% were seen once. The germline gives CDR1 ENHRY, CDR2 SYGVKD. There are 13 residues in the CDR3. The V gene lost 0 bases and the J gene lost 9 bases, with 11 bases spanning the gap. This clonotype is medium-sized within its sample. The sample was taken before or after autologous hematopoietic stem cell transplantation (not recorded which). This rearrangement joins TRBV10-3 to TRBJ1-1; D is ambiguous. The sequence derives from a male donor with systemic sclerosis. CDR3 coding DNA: TGTGCCATCAGTGAGTCCAAGGTGACGCAAGCTTTCTTT. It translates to CAISESKVTQAFF.